The entry below describes one TCR beta chain. These data belong to a study of radiotherapy plus CTLA-4 blockade in lung cancer. Deletions cut 5 bases from V and 0 bases from J, with 9 bases between. This CDR3 has 14 residues. Germline V lookup: CDR1 SGHRS, CDR2 YFSETQ. With ipilimumab providing CTLA-4 blockade, focal radiation was administered to patients who had chemo-refractory metastatic non-small-cell lung cancer. The data were produced by immunoSEQ multiplex PCR, yet TCRdb's version contains in-frame clones alone and is incomplete. Among 30,000 to 50,000 clones listed, 79% were seen once. The origin of this receptor is a human donor with non-small cell lung cancer that progressed on radiotherapy plus ipilimumab. This sample comprised peripheral blood, obtained from a patient treated with radiotherapy plus ipilimumab. V usage is TRBV5-1 and J usage is TRBJ1-3; tentative D call: TRBD1 (6 bases). The CDR3 DNA reads as TGCGCCAGCAGAGGGACAAGCTCTGGAAACACCATATATTTT. It yields the protein CASRGTSSGNTIYF.